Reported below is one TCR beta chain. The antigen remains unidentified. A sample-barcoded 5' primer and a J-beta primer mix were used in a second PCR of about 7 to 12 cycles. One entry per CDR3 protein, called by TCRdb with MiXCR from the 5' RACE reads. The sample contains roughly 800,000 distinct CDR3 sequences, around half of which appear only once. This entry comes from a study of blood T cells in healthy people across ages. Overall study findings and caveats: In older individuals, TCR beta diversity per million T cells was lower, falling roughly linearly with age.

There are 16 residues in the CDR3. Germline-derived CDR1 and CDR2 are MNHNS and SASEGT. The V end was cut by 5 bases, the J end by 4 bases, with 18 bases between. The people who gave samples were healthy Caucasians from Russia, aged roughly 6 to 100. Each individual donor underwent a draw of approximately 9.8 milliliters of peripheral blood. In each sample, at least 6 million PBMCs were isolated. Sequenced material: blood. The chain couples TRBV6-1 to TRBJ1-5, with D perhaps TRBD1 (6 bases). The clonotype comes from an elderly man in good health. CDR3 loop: CASSWTVPPTNQPQHF. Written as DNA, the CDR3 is TGTGCCAGCAGTTGGACAGTCCCTCCAACGAATCAGCCCCAGCATTTT.